These T cell receptor beta chains were read from a single sample in a study of blood T cell repertoires in COVID-19. Assay used: immunoSEQ multiplex PCR; TCRdb lists only in-frame clones, some missing. Of 150,000 to 200,000 clones in the sample, roughly 88% are singletons; the top ten hold 15%. The sequencing sample was made of PBMCs or T cells enriched from blood (not recorded which). The receptor source for this set is a man aged 50 to 59 who had recovered from COVID-19. Each CDR3 is given with its conserved first and last residue. Fields, in order: J gene, V gene, D gene, clone size, CDR3 DNA, CDR3 protein. The D gene is left open where the match is weak. Expanded clones are given a class, and other clones once, few, many or no size at all.

TRBJ1-6 TRBV10-3 - - TGTGCCATCAGAGTGGACAGCTATAATTCACCCCTCCACTTT CAIRVDSYNSPLHF
TRBJ1-2 TRBV6-5 TRBD1 - TGTGCCAGCAGTTGGACAGGGGGCGCGGATGGCTACACCTTC CASSWTGGADGYTF
TRBJ1-6 TRBV25-1 - - TGTGCCAGCAGTGTTGGGGGGGGATATAATTCACCCCTCCACTTT CASSVGGGYNSPLHF
TRBJ2-7 TRBV18 TRBD1 - TGTGCCAGCTCAATCGGGACAGGGGGAAACTACGAGCAGTACTTC CASSIGTGGNYEQYF
TRBJ1-2 TRBV25-1 TRBD1 - TGTGCCAGCAGGGGAGACCCGGGACAGGGGGCGTTCGACTATGGCTACACCTTC CASRGDPGQGAFDYGYTF
TRBJ1-5 TRBV5-8 TRBD1 - TGTGCCAGCCGGACAGGGGGTAGGCAGCCCCAGCATTTT CASRTGGRQPQHF
TRBJ2-3 TRBV19 - - TGTGCCAGTAACCAAGGACAAAGGACAGATACGCAGTATTTT CASNQGQRTDTQYF
TRBJ2-3 TRBV11-2 - - TGTGCCAGCAGCTTAGGGGGGGTTGGCACAGATACGCAGTATTTT CASSLGGVGTDTQYF
TRBJ1-6 TRBV9 - few TGTGCCAGCAGCCTCACCCAGGGCTCATGGTCACCCCTCCACTTT CASSLTQGSWSPLHF
TRBJ1-5 TRBV27 - once TGTGCCAGCAGTTTAGGGGAGTATCAGCCCCAGCATTTT CASSLGEYQPQHF
TRBJ1-1 TRBV20-1 - - TGCAGTGCTAGTCCTAGGACACGCTTTAGGAGTAACACTGAAGCTTTCTTT CSASPRTRFRSNTEAFF
TRBJ2-7 TRBV18 - - TGTGCCAGCTCACCGACAGATAGACTTGGGGCCTACGAGCAGTACTTC CASSPTDRLGAYEQYF
TRBJ1-4 TRBV11-2 - - TGTGCCAGCAGCTTAGCTACGGGGAAGGGTGAAAAACTGTTTTTT CASSLATGKGEKLFF
TRBJ1-2 TRBV25-1 - - TGTGCCAGCTCGACCAGAGGTAACTATGGCTACACCTTC CASSTRGNYGYTF
TRBJ2-3 TRBV30 - - TGTGCCTGGAGGCGGCCTAGCACAGATACGCAGTATTTT CAWRRPSTDTQYF
TRBJ2-7 TRBV20-1 - - TGCAGTGCTACGGAGATTTACGAGCAGTACTTC CSATEIYEQYF
TRBJ2-1 TRBV20-1 TRBD1 - TGCAGTGCTAGTGGACAGGGGCTAAACAATGAGCAGTTCTTC CSASGQGLNNEQFF
TRBJ2-7 TRBV11-2 - - TGTGCCAGCAGCTTGATTCCGCGGGGCCCCTACGAGCAGTACTTC CASSLIPRGPYEQYF
TRBJ1-5 TRBV7-2 - - TGTGCCAGCAGTGCCGGGACAAGATTTTCACGGGTTCAGCCCCAGCATTTT CASSAGTRFSRVQPQHF
TRBJ1-2 TRBV7-9 TRBD1 - TGTGCCAGCAGCCAACAGGGGCCTTATGGCTACACCTTC CASSQQGPYGYTF
TRBJ1-5 TRBV15 TRBD1 - TGTGCCACCAGCAGAGATAAACAGGGGGCTCAGCCCCAGCATTTT CATSRDKQGAQPQHF
TRBJ1-1 TRBV5-6 - - TGTGCCAGCAGCGTGGGACAAATGAACACTGAAGCTTTCTTT CASSVGQMNTEAFF
TRBJ1-5 TRBV5-1 TRBD1 once TGCGCCAGCAGCTCCGGGACAGAGAATCAGCCCCAGCATTTT CASSSGTENQPQHF
TRBJ2-1 TRBV5-6 - - TGTGCCAGCAGGAAGTCTGACATCGCACCCTGGTTCTTC CASRKSDIAPWFF
TRBJ1-1 TRBV6-6 TRBD1 - TGTGCCAGCAGTAACAACAGGGGGTTAGCTTTCTTT CASSNNRGLAFF
TRBJ1-2 TRBV29-1 TRBD1 - TGCAGCGTTGGGACAGGGGTTTCTGGCTACACCTTC CSVGTGVSGYTF
TRBJ1-2 TRBV28 - few TGTGCCAGCAGTCCAGGGTGGGCCTATGGCTACACCTTC CASSPGWAYGYTF
TRBJ1-6 TRBV6-5 - - TGTGCCAGCAGTTACGGTCCAGGGCGTGCTAATTCACCCCTCCACTTT CASSYGPGRANSPLHF
TRBJ1-5 TRBV6-4 - - TGTGCCAGCAGTGATAGTCGAGGACAGAGCAATCAGCCCCAGCATTTT CASSDSRGQSNQPQHF
TRBJ1-5 TRBV5-1 TRBD1 - TGCGCCAGCAGCTTACAGGGGACGGGCAATCAGCCCCAGCATTTT CASSLQGTGNQPQHF
TRBJ1-2 TRBV30 - - TGTGCCTGGAGTGGGCGCGGGGGTGGCTACACCTTC CAWSGRGGGYTF
TRBJ1-3 TRBV5-5 TRBD1 few TGTGCCAGCAGCCGGGGACAGTCTGGAAACACCATATATTTT CASSRGQSGNTIYF
TRBJ2-2 TRBV15 - - TGTGCCACCAGCAGAGATTCAGGGGAAACCGGGGAGCTGTTTTTT CATSRDSGETGELFF
TRBJ2-7 TRBV5-1 TRBD1 - TGCGCCAGCAGCTCTGGACAGGGGACCGTCTACGAGCAGTACTTC CASSSGQGTVYEQYF
TRBJ1-1 TRBV19 TRBD1 many TGTGCCAGTAGTAAGACAGGGCGGAACACTGAAGCTTTCTTT CASSKTGRNTEAFF
TRBJ2-2 TRBV28 TRBD2 many TGTGCCAGCAGTGAGAGCGGGGGGGCCGGGAACACCGGGGAGCTGTTTTTT CASSESGGAGNTGELFF
TRBJ2-1 TRBV5-1 - - TGCGCCAGCAGCTCGAAGGGGCAGGACGGTGAGCAGTTCTTC CASSSKGQDGEQFF
TRBJ2-1 TRBV3-1/TRBV3-2 TRBD2 once TGTGCCAGCAGCCGAAGCGGGGGGGGACGCAATGAGCAGTTCTTC CASSRSGGGRNEQFF
TRBJ2-7 TRBV7-9 - - TGTGCCAGCAGCTTGAGTGCTAGCTCCTACGAGCAGTACTTC CASSLSASSYEQYF
TRBJ1-1 TRBV7-8 TRBD1 - TGTGCCAGCACCTTAGAGACAGGGGGTTCTACTGAAGCTTTCTTT CASTLETGGSTEAFF
TRBJ1-2 TRBV27 TRBD1 - TGTGCCAGCAGTTTATCAACCAGGGGGCACTATGGCTACACCTTC CASSLSTRGHYGYTF
TRBJ1-1 TRBV13 TRBD1 - TGTGCCAGCAGCTGGGGGACAGGGTTAGACACTGAAGCTTTCTTT CASSWGTGLDTEAFF
TRBJ1-1 TRBV10-3 - - TGTGCCATCAGTGCGTCTGCCAGAAGCACTGAAGCTTTCTTT CAISASARSTEAFF
TRBJ1-4 TRBV24-1 - - TGTGCCACCAGTGGACCCGGAGGGGATGAAAAACTGTTTTTT CATSGPGGDEKLFF
TRBJ1-5 TRBV9 TRBD1 - TGTGCCAGCAGCGCGGGACAGGGGGCGGTTCAGCCCCAGCATTTT CASSAGQGAVQPQHF
TRBJ1-1 TRBV2 TRBD1 - TGTGCCAGCAGTGAAACGGGACAGGGGTACACTGAAGCTTTCTTT CASSETGQGYTEAFF
TRBJ1-2 TRBV5-1 - - TGCGCCAGCAGCTTGTACAAAGGACTAAACGAGGGCTACACCTTC CASSLYKGLNEGYTF
TRBJ1-3 TRBV5-1 TRBD1 - TGCGCCAGCAGCTTGGCGCACGGGACAGCTGGAAACACCATATATTTT CASSLAHGTAGNTIYF
TRBJ2-3 TRBV9 - - TGTGCCAGCAGCGTAGTGGCGGGACCCACAGATACGCAGTATTTT CASSVVAGPTDTQYF
TRBJ2-1 TRBV3-1/TRBV3-2 - - TGTGCCAGCAGCCAAACGGAGTACAATGAGCAGTTCTTC CASSQTEYNEQFF
TRBJ1-2 TRBV28 TRBD1 - TGTGCCAGCAGTTTACGACAGGGGAATGGAGGCTACACCTTC CASSLRQGNGGYTF
TRBJ1-6 TRBV27 TRBD1 once TGTGCCAGCACCTTAAGACAGGGTAGAGGTTCACCCCTCCACTTT CASTLRQGRGSPLHF
TRBJ1-1 TRBV3-1/TRBV3-2 TRBD1 - TGTGCCAGCAGCCCTACCTCAGGGGGAGGTACTGAAGCTTTCTTT CASSPTSGGGTEAFF
TRBJ2-7 TRBV27 TRBD1 - TGTGCCAGCAGGAAGTTACAGGGGGCTAGCTACGAGCAGTACTTC CASRKLQGASYEQYF